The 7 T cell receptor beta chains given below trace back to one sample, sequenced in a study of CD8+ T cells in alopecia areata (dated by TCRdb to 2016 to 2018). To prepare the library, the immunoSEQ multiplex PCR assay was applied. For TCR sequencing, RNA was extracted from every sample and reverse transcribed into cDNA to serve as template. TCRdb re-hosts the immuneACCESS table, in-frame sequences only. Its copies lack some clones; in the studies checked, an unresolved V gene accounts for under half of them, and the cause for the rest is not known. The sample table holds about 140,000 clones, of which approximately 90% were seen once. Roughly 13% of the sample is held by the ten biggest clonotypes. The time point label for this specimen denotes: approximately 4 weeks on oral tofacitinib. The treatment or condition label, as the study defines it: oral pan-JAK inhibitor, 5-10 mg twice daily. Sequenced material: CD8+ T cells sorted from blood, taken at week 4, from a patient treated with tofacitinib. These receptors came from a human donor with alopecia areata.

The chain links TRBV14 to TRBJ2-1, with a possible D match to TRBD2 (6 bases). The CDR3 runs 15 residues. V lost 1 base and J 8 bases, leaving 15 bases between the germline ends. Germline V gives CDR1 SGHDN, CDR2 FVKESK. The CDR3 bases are TGTGCCAGCAGCCAAGGGAGCGCGGGGTACTATGAGCAGTTCTTC. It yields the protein CASSQGSAGYYEQFF.

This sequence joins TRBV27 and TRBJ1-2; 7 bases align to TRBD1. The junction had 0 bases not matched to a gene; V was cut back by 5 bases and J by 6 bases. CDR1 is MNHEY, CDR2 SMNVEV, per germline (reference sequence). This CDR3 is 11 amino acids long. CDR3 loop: CASSDRDGYTF. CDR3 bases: TGTGCCAGCAGTGACAGGGATGGCTACACCTTC.

CDR3 amino acids: CATFPGISGANVLTF. DNA of the CDR3: TGCGCCACCTTCCCCGGGATCTCTGGGGCCAACGTCCTGACTTTC. V gene TRBV5-1 combines with J gene TRBJ2-6; TRBD2 is a possible D gene (5 bases). The ends were cut back, 9 bases at V and 0 bases at J, with 13 bases in the middle. The CDR3 has 15 amino acids. CDR1 and CDR2 (germline): SGHRS, YFSETQ. Drawing the rest from reference TRBV5-1 and TRBJ2-6, the complete variable domain is KAGVTQTPRYLIKTRGQQVTLSCSPISGHRSVSWYQQTPGQGLQFLFEYFSETQRNKGNFPGRFSGRQFSNSRSEMNVSTLELGDSALYLCATFPGISGANVLTFGAGSRLTVL.

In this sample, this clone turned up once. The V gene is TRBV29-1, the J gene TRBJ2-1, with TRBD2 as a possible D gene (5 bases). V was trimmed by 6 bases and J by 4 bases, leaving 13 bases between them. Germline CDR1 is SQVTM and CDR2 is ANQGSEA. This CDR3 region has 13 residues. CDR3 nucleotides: TGCAGCGTAAAGTGGGAGACTTACAATGAGCAGTTCTTC. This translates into CSVKWETYNEQFF.

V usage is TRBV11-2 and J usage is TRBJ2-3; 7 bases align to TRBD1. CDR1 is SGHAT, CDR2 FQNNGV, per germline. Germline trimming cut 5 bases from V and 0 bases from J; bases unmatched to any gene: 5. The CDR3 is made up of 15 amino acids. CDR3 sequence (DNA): TGTGCCAGCAGCCATATGGACAGGAGCACAGATACGCAGTATTTT. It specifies CASSHMDRSTDTQYF.

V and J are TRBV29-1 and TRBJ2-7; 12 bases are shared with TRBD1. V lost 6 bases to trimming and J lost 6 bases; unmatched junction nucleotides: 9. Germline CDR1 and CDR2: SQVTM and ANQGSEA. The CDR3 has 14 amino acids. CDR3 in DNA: TGCAGCGTAGAATCCGGGACAGGGGGCAGCGAGCAGTACTTC. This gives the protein CSVESGTGGSEQYF.

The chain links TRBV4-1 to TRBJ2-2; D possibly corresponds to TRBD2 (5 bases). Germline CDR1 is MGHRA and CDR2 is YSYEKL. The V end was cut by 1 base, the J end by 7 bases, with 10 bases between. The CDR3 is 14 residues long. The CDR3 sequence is CASSQGPEGGELFF. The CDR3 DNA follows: TGCGCCAGCAGCCAAGGCCCTGAGGGCGGGGAGCTGTTTTTT.